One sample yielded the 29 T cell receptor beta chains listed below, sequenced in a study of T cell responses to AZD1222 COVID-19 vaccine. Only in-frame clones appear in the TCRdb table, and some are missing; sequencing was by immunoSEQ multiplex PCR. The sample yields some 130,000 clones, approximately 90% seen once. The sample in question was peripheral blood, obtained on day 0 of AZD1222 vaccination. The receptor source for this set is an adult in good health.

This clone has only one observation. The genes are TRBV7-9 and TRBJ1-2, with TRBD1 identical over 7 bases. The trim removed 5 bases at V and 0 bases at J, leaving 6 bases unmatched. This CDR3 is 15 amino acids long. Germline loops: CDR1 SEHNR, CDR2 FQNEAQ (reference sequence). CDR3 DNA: TGTGCCAGCAGCATACCGGGACAGCCTAACTATGGCTACACCTTC. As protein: CASSIPGQPNYGYTF.

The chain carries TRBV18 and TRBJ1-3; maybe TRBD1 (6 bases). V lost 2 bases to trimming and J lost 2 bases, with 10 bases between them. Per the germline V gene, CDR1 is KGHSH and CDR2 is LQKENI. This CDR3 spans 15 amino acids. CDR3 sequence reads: CASSPTGLTGNTIYF. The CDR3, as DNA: TGTGCCAGCTCACCAACAGGGTTGACTGGAAACACCATATATTTT. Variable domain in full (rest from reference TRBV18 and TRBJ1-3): NAGVMQNPRHLVRRRGQEARLRCSPMKGHSHVYWYRQLPEEGLKFMVYLQKENIIDESGMPKERFSAEFPKEGPSILRIQQVVRGDSAAYFCASSPTGLTGNTIYFGEGSWLTVV.

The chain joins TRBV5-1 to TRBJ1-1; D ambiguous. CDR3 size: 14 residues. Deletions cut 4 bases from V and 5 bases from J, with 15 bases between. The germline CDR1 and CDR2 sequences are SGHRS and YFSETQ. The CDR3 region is CASSEGYAATEAFF. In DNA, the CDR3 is TGCGCCAGCAGCGAAGGGTACGCTGCGACTGAAGCTTTCTTT. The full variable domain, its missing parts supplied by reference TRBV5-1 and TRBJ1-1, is KAGVTQTPRYLIKTRGQQVTLSCSPISGHRSVSWYQQTPGQGLQFLFEYFSETQRNKGNFPGRFSGRQFSNSRSEMNVSTLELGDSALYLCASSEGYAATEAFFGQGTRLTVV.

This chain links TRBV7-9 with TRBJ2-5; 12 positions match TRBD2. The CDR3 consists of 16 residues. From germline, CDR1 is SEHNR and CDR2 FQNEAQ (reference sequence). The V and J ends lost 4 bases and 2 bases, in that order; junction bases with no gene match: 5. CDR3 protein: CASSYPTSGRQETQYF. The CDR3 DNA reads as TGTGCCAGCAGCTATCCGACTAGCGGGAGACAAGAGACCCAGTACTTC.

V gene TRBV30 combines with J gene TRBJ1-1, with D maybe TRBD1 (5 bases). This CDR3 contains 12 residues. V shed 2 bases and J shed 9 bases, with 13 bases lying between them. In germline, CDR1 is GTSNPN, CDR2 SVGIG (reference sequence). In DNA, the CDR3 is TGTGCCTGGAGTCCCGGGGGGGGAAAAGCTTTCTTT. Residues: CAWSPGGGKAFF.

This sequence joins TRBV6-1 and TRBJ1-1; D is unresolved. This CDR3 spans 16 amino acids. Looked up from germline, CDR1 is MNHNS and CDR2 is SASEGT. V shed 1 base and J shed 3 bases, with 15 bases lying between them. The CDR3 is CASSEVGGFLDTEAFF. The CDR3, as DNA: TGTGCCAGCAGTGAAGTCGGAGGGTTTCTGGACACTGAAGCTTTCTTT.

CDR3 amino acids: CAWSSTSYEQYF. The CDR3 DNA is TGTGCCTGGAGTTCCACTAGCTACGAGCAGTACTTC. V and J are TRBV30 and TRBJ2-7, with D possibly being TRBD2 (5 bases). CDR1 is GTSNPN and CDR2 is SVGIG in the germline V gene (reference sequence). V was cut by 2 bases and J by 3 bases, with 8 bases left in between. This CDR3 is built from 12 residues.

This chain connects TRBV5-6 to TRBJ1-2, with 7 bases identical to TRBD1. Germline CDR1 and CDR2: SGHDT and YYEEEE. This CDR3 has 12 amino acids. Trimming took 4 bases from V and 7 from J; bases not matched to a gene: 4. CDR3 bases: TGTGCCAGCAGCCCAGGGACAGTTGGCTACACCTTC. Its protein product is CASSPGTVGYTF.

CDR3 coding DNA: TGTGCCACCAGCAGAGTTGTTGGAAATGAAGCTTTCTTT. Protein sequence: CATSRVVGNEAFF. The V gene is TRBV15, the J gene TRBJ1-1, with D uncertain. V gave up 1 base and J gave up 7 bases, with 10 bases separating them. CDR1 and CDR2 (germline): LNHNV, YYDKDF (reference sequence). The CDR3 totals 13 residues.

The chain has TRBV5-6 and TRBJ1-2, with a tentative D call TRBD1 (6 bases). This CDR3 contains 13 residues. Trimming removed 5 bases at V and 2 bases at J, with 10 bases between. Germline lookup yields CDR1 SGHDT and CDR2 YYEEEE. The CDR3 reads CASRRGQNYGYTF. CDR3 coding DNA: TGTGCCAGCAGACGTGGACAGAACTATGGCTACACCTTC.

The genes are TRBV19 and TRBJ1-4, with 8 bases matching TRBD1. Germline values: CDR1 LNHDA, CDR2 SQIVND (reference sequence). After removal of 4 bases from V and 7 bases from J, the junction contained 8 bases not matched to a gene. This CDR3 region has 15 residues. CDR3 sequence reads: CASSTDRVLGEKLFF. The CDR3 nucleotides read TGTGCCAGTAGTACGGACAGGGTTTTGGGTGAAAAACTGTTTTTT.

CDR3 coding DNA: TGTGCCAGCAGCTCTCTGGGATTCCGCTCTAACTATGGCTACACCTTC. Protein: CASSSLGFRSNYGYTF. The chain combines TRBV11-2 with TRBJ1-2; D gene ambiguous. V lost 4 bases and J 0 bases, leaving 15 bases between the germline ends. The CDR3 is made up of 16 amino acids. Germline CDR1 is SGHAT and CDR2 is FQNNGV.

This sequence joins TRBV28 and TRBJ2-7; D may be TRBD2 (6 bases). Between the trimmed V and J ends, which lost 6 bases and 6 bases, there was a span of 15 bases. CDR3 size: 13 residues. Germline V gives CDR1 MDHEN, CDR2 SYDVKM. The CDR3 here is CASSWGLGGEQYF. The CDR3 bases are TGTGCCAGCAGCTGGGGTTTGGGGGGCGAGCAGTACTTC. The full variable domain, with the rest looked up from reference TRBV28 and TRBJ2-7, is DVKVTQSSRYLVKRTGEKVFLECVQDMDHENMFWYRQDPGLGLRLIYFSYDVKMKEKGDIPEGYSVSREKKERFSLILESASTNQTSMYLCASSWGLGGEQYFGPGTRLTVT.

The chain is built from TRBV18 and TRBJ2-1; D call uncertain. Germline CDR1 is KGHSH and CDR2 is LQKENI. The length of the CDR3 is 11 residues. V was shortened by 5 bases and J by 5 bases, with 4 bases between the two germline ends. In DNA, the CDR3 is TGTGCCAGCTCAAGTAACAATGAGCAGTTCTTC. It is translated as CASSSNNEQFF.

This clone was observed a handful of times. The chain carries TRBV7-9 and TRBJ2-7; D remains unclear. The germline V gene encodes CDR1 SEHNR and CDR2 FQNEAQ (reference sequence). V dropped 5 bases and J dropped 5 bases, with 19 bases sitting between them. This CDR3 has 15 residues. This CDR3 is CASSPPFRYGHEQYF. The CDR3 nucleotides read TGTGCCAGCAGCCCCCCTTTCCGTTACGGCCACGAGCAGTACTTC. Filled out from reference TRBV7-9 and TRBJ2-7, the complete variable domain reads DTGVSQNPRHKITKRGQNVTFRCDPISEHNRLYWYRQTLGQGPEFLTYFQNEAQLEKSRLLSDRFSAERPKGSFSTLEIQRTEQGDSAMYLCASSPPFRYGHEQYFGPGTRLTVT.

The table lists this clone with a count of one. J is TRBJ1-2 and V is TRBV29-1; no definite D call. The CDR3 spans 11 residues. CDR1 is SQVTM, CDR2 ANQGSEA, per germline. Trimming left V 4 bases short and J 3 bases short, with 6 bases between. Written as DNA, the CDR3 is TGCAGCGTTGGGGTTGACTATGGCTACACCTTC. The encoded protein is CSVGVDYGYTF.

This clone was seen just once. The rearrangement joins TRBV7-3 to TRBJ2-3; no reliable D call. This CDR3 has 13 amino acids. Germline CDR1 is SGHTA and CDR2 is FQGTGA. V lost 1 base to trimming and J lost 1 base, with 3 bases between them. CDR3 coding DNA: TGTGCCAGCAGCTTAATCCGCACAGATACGCAGTATTTT. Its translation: CASSLIRTDTQYF. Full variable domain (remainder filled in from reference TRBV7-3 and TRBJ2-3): GAGVSQTPSNKVTEKGKYVELRCDPISGHTALYWYRQSLGQGPEFLIYFQGTGAADDSGLPNDRFFAVRPEGSVSTLKIQRTERGDSAVYLCASSLIRTDTQYFGPGTRLTVL.

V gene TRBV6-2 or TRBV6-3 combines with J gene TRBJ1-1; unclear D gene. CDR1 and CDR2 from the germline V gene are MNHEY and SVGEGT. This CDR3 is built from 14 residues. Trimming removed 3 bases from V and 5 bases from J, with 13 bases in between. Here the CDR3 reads CASSYREGRTEAFF. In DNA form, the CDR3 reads TGTGCCAGCAGTTATCGTGAGGGTCGGACTGAAGCTTTCTTT.

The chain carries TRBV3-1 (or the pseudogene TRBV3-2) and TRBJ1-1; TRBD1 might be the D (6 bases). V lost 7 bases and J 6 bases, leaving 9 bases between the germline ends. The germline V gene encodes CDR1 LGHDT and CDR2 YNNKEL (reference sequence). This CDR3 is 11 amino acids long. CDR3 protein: CASTSGAEAFF. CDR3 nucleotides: TGTGCCAGCACGTCAGGGGCTGAAGCTTTCTTT.

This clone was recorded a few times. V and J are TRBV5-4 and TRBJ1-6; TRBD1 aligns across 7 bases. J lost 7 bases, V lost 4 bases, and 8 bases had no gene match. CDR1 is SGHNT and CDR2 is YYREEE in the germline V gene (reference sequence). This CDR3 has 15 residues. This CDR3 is CASSKTGGGNSPLHF. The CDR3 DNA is TGTGCCAGCAGCAAGACAGGAGGGGGCAATTCACCCCTCCACTTT. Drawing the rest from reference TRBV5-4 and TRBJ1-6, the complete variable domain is ETGVTQSPTHLIKTRGQQVTLRCSSQSGHNTVSWYQQALGQGPQFIFQYYREEENGRGNFPPRFSGLQFPNYSSELNVNALELDDSALYLCASSKTGGGNSPLHFGNGTRLTVT.

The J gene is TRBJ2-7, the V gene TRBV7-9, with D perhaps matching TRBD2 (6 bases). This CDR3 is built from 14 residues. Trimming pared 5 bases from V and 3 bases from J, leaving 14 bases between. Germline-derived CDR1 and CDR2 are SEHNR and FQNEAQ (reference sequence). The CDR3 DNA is TGTGCCAGCAGCCCCGGGGGTTTTGGCTACGAGCAGTACTTC. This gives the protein CASSPGGFGYEQYF.

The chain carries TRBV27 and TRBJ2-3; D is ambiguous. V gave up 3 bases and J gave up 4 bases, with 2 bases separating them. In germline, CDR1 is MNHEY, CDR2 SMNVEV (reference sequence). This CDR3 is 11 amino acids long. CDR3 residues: CASSFSDTQYF. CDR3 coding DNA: TGTGCCAGCAGTTTTTCAGATACGCAGTATTTT.

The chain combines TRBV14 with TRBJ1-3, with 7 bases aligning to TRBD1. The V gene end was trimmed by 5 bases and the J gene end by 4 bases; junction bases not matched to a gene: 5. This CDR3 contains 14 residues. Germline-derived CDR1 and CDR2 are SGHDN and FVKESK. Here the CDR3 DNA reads TGTGCCAGCAGCTCGCCGGGACAGGGAAACACCATATATTTT. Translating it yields CASSSPGQGNTIYF.

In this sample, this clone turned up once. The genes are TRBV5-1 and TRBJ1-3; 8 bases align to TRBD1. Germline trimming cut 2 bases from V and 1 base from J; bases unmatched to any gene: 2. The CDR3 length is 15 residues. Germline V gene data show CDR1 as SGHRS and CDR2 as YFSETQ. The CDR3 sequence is CASSFTGGSGNTIYF. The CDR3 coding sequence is TGCGCCAGCAGCTTTACAGGGGGGTCTGGAAACACCATATATTTT.

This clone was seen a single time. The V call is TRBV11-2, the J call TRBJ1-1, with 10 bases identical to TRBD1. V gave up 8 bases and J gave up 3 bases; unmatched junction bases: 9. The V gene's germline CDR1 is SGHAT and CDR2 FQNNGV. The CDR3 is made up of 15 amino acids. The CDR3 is CASSGQGETYTEAFF. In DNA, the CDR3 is TGTGCCAGCTCCGGACAGGGGGAAACCTACACTGAAGCTTTCTTT.

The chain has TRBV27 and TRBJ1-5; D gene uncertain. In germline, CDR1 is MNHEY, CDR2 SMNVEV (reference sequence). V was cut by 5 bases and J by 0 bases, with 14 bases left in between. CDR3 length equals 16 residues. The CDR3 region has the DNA TGTGCCAGCAGTCCCTCAGCGAGAATTAGCAATCAGCCCCAGCATTTT. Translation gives CASSPSARISNQPQHF.

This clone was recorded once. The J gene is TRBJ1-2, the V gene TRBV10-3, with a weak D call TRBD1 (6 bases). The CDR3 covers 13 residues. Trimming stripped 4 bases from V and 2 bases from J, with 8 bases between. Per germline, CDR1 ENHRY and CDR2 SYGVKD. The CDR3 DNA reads TGTGCCATCAGTGCGGACAGAAACTATGGCTACACCTTC. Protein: CAISADRNYGYTF.

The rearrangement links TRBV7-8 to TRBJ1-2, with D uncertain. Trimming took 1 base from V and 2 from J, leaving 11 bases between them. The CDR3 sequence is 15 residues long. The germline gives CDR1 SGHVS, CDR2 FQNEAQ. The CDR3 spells CASSLGKDGNYGYTF. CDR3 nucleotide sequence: TGTGCCAGCAGCTTAGGGAAGGACGGGAACTATGGCTACACCTTC.

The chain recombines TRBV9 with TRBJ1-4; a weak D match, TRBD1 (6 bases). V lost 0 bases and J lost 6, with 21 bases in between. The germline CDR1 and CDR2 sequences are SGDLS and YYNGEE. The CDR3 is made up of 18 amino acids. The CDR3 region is CASSVAPGVSGLDEKLFF. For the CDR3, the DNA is TGTGCCAGCAGCGTAGCCCCAGGGGTGTCGGGCCTTGATGAAAAACTGTTTTTT.